Reported below is one T cell receptor (beta chain). This sample stems from a study of blood T cell repertoires in COVID-19. Overall study: Acute and convalescent COVID-19 specimens originated in the United States, Italy and Spain. Sample material is recorded as cDNA or gDNA derived from T cells, B-cell-depleted T cells, or PBMCs.

The germline V gene encodes CDR1 SGHNT and CDR2 YYREEE (reference sequence). The CDR3 contains 13 residues. Unmatched junction bases numbered 8, after V lost 5 bases and J lost 10 bases. Per the study methods: Amplifying reference gene primers gave estimates of nucleated cell counts. Profiling relied on immunoSEQ multiplex PCR, and the TCRdb table lists in-frame clones only, not all of them. From that table come the V and J calls and clone size; the DNA was used to work out D and trimming. Of 90,000 or so clones listed, 85% to 90% were seen once; the top ten hold roughly 4.5%. Sequencing was carried out using peripheral blood. The V and J genes are TRBV5-4 and TRBJ2-1, with 8 nucleotides matching TRBD2. This receptor was obtained from a woman aged 80 or over with active or convalescent COVID-19. CDR3 nucleotides: TGTGCCAGCAGGCCGGGGACTAGTGAGGAGCAGTTCTTC. Translating it yields CASRPGTSEEQFF.